This entry lists 16 T cell receptor beta chains sequenced from one sample in a study. TCRdb re-called the 5' RACE reads with MiXCR, one entry per CDR3 protein. The table includes 40,000 to 65,000 distinct CDR3 sequences, more than 20% detected once. The specimen sequenced was tumor-infiltrating naive CD4+ T cells sorted from the breast tumor. Documented subset: naive CD4+ T cells, CD4+CD45RA+CD25-. These receptors all come from a female donor with breast cancer.

With respect to this clonotype: A read error may be the cause here, since a much bigger clone is one base away. This chain connects TRBV15 to TRBJ1-1; 8 nucleotides agree with TRBD1. CDR3 length equals 13 residues. The junction had 4 bases not matched to a gene; V was cut back by 2 bases and J by 8 bases. Germline lookup yields CDR1 LNHNV and CDR2 YYDKDF (reference sequence). DNA of the CDR3: TGTGCCACCAGCAGACGACAGGGGTACGAAGCTTTCTTT. Protein: CATSRRQGYEAFF.

Here the CDR3 reads CASSLVQGALSYEQYF. CDR3 bases: TGCGCCAGCAGCTTGGTACAGGGCGCATTATCCTACGAGCAGTACTTC. The rearrangement links TRBV5-1 to TRBJ2-7; tentatively, D is TRBD1 (6 bases). This CDR3 is 16 amino acids long. V gave up 0 bases and J gave up 1 base, with 14 bases separating them. Germline V CDR1 and CDR2: SGHRS, YFSETQ.

This clonotype appeared a few times. The chain has TRBV3-1 and TRBJ2-5, with a tentative D call TRBD1 (6 bases). The CDR3 contains 13 residues. Between the trimmed V and J ends, which lost 2 bases and 5 bases, there was a span of 9 bases. Looked up from germline, CDR1 is LGHDT and CDR2 is YNNKEL (reference sequence). Here the CDR3 reads CASSQTGPETQYF. Written as DNA, the CDR3 is TGTGCCAGCAGCCAAACAGGGCCCGAGACCCAGTACTTC.

The V gene is TRBV2, the J gene TRBJ2-1; 10 bases line up with TRBD1. Germline CDR1 and CDR2: SNHLY and FYNNEI. Losses at the gene ends were 4 bases for V and 4 bases for J; bases not matched to a gene: 4. The CDR3 has 15 residues. The CDR3 is CASSVDRGLYNEQFF. The CDR3 nucleotides are TGTGCCAGCAGTGTAGACAGGGGGCTGTACAATGAGCAGTTCTTC.

The chain uses TRBV5-1 and TRBJ2-1; D is unclear. The CDR3 totals 15 residues. CDR1 and CDR2 (germline): SGHRS, YFSETQ. The V end lost 4 bases, the J end lost 4 bases, and 15 bases lay between the germline ends. The CDR3 nucleotides are TGCGCCAGCAGCCCCACTGCACCACTTTACAATGAGCAGTTCTTC. It yields the protein CASSPTAPLYNEQFF.

This clonotype was detected a few times. The chain links TRBV5-1 to TRBJ2-7; a possible D gene is TRBD1 (5 bases). Deletions cut 3 bases from V and 0 bases from J, with 16 bases between. This CDR3 comprises 16 residues. Germline V CDR1 and CDR2: SGHRS, YFSETQ. In DNA form, the CDR3 reads TGCGCCAGCAGCTGGACCAGGGCAACGAGCTCCTACGAGCAGTACTTC. It specifies CASSWTRATSSYEQYF.

The chain has TRBV27 and TRBJ1-6, with D uncertain. The CDR3 totals 15 residues. V lost 4 bases to trimming and J lost 10 bases, with 17 bases between them. The germline V gene has CDR1 MNHEY and CDR2 SMNVEV (reference sequence). The DNA for the CDR3 is TGTGCCAGCAGTTCCCTCATTCGGGCGAGATCACCCCTCCACTTT. It translates to CASSSLIRARSPLHF.

The rearrangement uses TRBV5-1 and TRBJ2-3; 11 nucleotides match TRBD1. This CDR3 region has 15 residues. V gave up 4 bases and J gave up 5 bases; unmatched junction bases: 6. CDR1 SGHRS and CDR2 YFSETQ come from the germline V gene. In nucleotides, the CDR3 is TGCGCCAGCAGCCGCGGGACAGGGGGAGTAGATACGCAGTATTTT. As protein: CASSRGTGGVDTQYF.

This clonotype was detected only a few times. The J gene is TRBJ1-1, the V gene TRBV7-9; weak D call: TRBD1 (5 bases). The length of the CDR3 is 17 residues. From germline, CDR1 is SEHNR and CDR2 FQNEAQ (reference sequence). V lost 3 bases and J lost 2, with 19 bases in between. The chain's CDR3 is CASSFARPGGVNTEAFF. The CDR3 DNA sequence: TGTGCCAGCAGCTTTGCCAGGCCGGGGGGGGTTAACACTGAAGCTTTCTTT.

The chain combines TRBV6-5 with TRBJ2-4; D is tentatively TRBD1 or TRBD2 (5 bases each). CDR1 and CDR2 (germline): MNHEY, SVGAGI. The CDR3 is made up of 13 amino acids. The V end lost 4 bases, the J end lost 9 bases, and 13 bases lay between the germline ends. This CDR3 is CASSSPKGSIQYF. The CDR3 coding sequence is TGTGCCAGCAGTTCCCCCAAGGGGAGCATTCAGTACTTC.

This clonotype has a handful of counts. This chain connects TRBV20-1 to TRBJ1-1; 10 nucleotides align to TRBD1. This CDR3 region has 14 residues. The junction had 5 bases not matched to a gene; V was cut back by 3 bases and J by 4 bases. The germline gives CDR1 DFQATT, CDR2 SNEGSKA (reference sequence). CDR3 sequence reads: CSARTGGAGTEAFF. The CDR3 region has the DNA TGCAGTGCTAGGACAGGGGGCGCGGGCACTGAAGCTTTCTTT.

The CDR3 nucleotides read TGCAGTGCCTACTACAGGGAGCGGGGAGAGACCCAGTACTTC. Protein: CSAYYRERGETQYF. The rearrangement uses TRBV20-1 and TRBJ2-5; maybe TRBD2 (7 bases). V was shortened by 6 bases and J by 4 bases, with 18 bases between the two germline ends. In germline, CDR1 is DFQATT, CDR2 SNEGSKA (reference sequence). The CDR3 runs 14 residues.

This clonotype was seen only a few times. V usage is TRBV5-1 and J usage is TRBJ1-3; TRBD1 matches 7 bases. This CDR3 comprises 15 residues. Germline V gives CDR1 SGHRS, CDR2 YFSETQ. Trimming removed 4 bases from V and 0 bases from J; junction bases left unmatched: 4. CDR3 nucleotides: TGCGCCAGCAGCCGGGACAGAGCCTCTGGAAACACCATATATTTT. Its protein product is CASSRDRASGNTIYF.

This clonotype appeared many times. The chain employs TRBV7-9 and TRBJ1-4; 10 bases align to TRBD1. The trim removed 4 bases at V and 8 bases at J, leaving 7 bases unmatched. The CDR3 spans 15 residues. Germline CDR1 and CDR2: SEHNR and FQNEAQ (reference sequence). The CDR3 bases are TGTGCCAGCAGCTCGTGGACAGGGGGAAACGAAAAACTGTTTTTT. Translation gives CASSSWTGGNEKLFF.

This clonotype was seen a few times. V gene TRBV20-1 combines with J gene TRBJ1-5, with D possibly being TRBD1 (5 bases). CDR1 is DFQATT and CDR2 is SNEGSKA in the germline V gene (reference sequence). Trimming stripped 4 bases from V and 4 bases from J, with 8 bases between. The CDR3 is 12 amino acids. DNA for the CDR3: TGCAGTGCTATTTCAGGGAATCAGCCCCAGCATTTT. It codes for CSAISGNQPQHF.

The chain carries TRBV25-1 and TRBJ2-3; TRBD2 matches 7 bases. The length of the CDR3 is 16 residues. J lost 1 base, V lost 2 bases, and 6 bases had no gene match. Germline CDR1 reads MGHDK; CDR2 reads SYGVNS. The chain's CDR3 is CASSESGAPGTDTQYF. The CDR3 bases are TGTGCCAGCAGTGAAAGCGGGGCGCCCGGCACAGATACGCAGTATTTT.